Included here is one TCR beta chain sequence, with context. This record comes from a study of blood T cell repertoires in COVID-19. Whole-study context: Spain, Italy and the United States supplied samples that represented acute and convalescent COVID-19.

Here immunoSEQ multiplex PCR was the method, and the copy in TCRdb shows in-frame clones only, minus some. This sample has approximately 80,000 clones, with about nine tenths found just once. The CDR3 is 17 amino acids. Trimming took 3 bases from V and 1 from J; bases not matched to a gene: 8. From germline, CDR1 is LNHDA and CDR2 SQIVND (reference sequence). Input material: peripheral blood. The chain combines TRBV19 with TRBJ1-5, with TRBD1 matching over 8 bases. This clonotype was obtained from a woman aged 80 or older with acute or convalescent COVID-19. In DNA form, the CDR3 reads TGTGCCAGTAGTATTTTAGCAGGGGGCCGCAGCAATCAGCCCCAGCATTTT. It translates to CASSILAGGRSNQPQHF.